The clone carrying this T cell receptor beta chain appeared once. Its specificity is unknown. CDR1 is DFQATT and CDR2 is SNEGSKA in the germline V gene (reference sequence). Trimming removed 3 bases at V and 15 bases at J, with 12 bases between. CDR3 length: 11 residues. Sample-barcoded 5' priming and a J-beta primer mix drove a second PCR of 7 to 11 cycles. Tagging of each cDNA molecule was performed by a template-switch adaptor with 12 random nucleotides. TCRdb ran MiXCR on the 5' RACE reads and lists one entry per CDR3 protein. This table has about 640,000 distinct CDR3 sequences, around three fifths appearing once. This entry is derived from a study of blood T cells in healthy people across ages. Study-level findings and limits: Strong correlation linked observed beta diversity and percent naive T cells.

The rearrangement uses TRBV20-1 and TRBJ2-6; D might be TRBD2 (5 bases). The sequencing input was blood. This sequence originates from a man in his sixties in good health. This chain's CDR3 is CSASRGRGLTF. CDR3 sequence (DNA): TGCAGTGCTAGTAGAGGCCGGGGCCTGACTTTC.